This TCR beta chain came from a study of cytomegalovirus exposure and HLA in healthy donors. On the study more broadly: The study placed less than 90% of its roughly 410 genotyped donors in the Caucasian-associated ancestry cluster.

For this clone: As yet, its antigen is unknown.

The PCR employed 60 Vbeta primers together with 13 Jbeta primers. Data came from immunoSEQ multiplex PCR; TCRdb stores just in-frame clones and leaves some out. Of 250,000 or so clones listed, around 90% were seen once; the top ten hold 1.5% to 2%. Germline V CDR1 and CDR2: SGDLS, YYNGEE. With 5 bases removed from V and 10 bases from J, the gap between germline ends came to 16 bases. This CDR3 comprises 14 residues. General study points: The majority of TCR sequences were rare, yet some public TCRs appeared in many donors.

The clonotype was recovered from a girl aged 2 to 9 in good health and CMV-seronegative. Sequenced sample: PBMCs. The J gene is TRBJ1-6, the V gene TRBV9; a possible D gene is TRBD1 (5 bases). Here the CDR3 reads CASSPTSGLSPLHF. In DNA, the CDR3 is TGTGCCAGCAGTCCCACCTCAGGGTTATCACCCCTCCACTTT.